The text below deals with one TCR beta chain. Its specificity is not known. V was clipped by 3 bases and J by 6 bases; unmatched bases: 6. The germline CDR1 and CDR2 sequences are GTSNPN and SVGIG (reference sequence). The CDR3 contains 13 residues. Researchers ran the PCR with 60 Vbeta and 13 Jbeta primers. This table comes from immunoSEQ multiplex PCR, and its TCRdb copy is limited to in-frame clones, with some not included. Here the sample spans about 200,000 clones, 70% to 85% being singletons. The data were obtained in a study of cytomegalovirus exposure and HLA in healthy donors. The wider study: Previous work identified roughly 120 million unique TCR beta sequences from around 200 million T cells.

Overall study results and limits: Later analysis associated a missense DCLRE1C variant with TCR beta V- and J-gene trimming.

The sequenced sample consisted of PBMCs. This TCR came from a man between 45 and 60 years old in good health and CMV-seronegative. The rearrangement uses TRBV30 and TRBJ2-7; 9 nucleotides agree with TRBD2. This CDR3 reads CAWSGGRAREQYF. Written as DNA, the CDR3 is TGTGCCTGGAGCGGCGGGAGGGCCCGCGAGCAGTACTTC.